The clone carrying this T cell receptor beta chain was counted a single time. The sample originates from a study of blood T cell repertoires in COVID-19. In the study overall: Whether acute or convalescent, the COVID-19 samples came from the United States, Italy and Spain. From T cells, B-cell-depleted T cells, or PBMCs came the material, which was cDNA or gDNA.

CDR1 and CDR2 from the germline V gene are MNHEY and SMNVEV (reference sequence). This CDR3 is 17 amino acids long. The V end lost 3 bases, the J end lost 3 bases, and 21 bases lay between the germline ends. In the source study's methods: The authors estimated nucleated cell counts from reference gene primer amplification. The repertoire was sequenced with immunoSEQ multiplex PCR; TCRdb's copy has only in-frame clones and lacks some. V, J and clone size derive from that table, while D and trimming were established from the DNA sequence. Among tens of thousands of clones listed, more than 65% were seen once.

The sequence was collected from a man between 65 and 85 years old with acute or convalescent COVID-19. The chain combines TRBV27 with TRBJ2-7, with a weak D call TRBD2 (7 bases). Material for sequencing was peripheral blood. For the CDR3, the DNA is TGTGCCAGCAGTTTCCTCCCCGGCGGGGGCAAAAGCTACGAGCAGTACTTC. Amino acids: CASSFLPGGGKSYEQYF.